These 8 T cell receptor beta chains were sequenced from one sample in a study of cytomegalovirus exposure and HLA in healthy donors (dated by TCRdb to 2015 to 2018). Library creation used the immunoSEQ multiplex PCR assay. For the multiplex PCR, a mixture combining 60 forward primers for TCR Vbeta segments and 13 reverse primers for TCR Jbeta segments was used. TCRdb's version of the immuneACCESS table is confined to in-frame rearrangements and falls short of the full clone set. An unresolved V gene accounts for under half of the shortfall where checked; the remainder is of unknown origin. This sample holds just over 150,000 clones; around 80% were observed only once. The ten largest account for roughly 6.3% of the sample. Sequenced: PBMCs. These receptors all come from a male donor in good health and CMV-seropositive.

The rearrangement links TRBV7-9 to TRBJ2-3, with D possibly being TRBD2 (5 bases). This CDR3 spans 13 amino acids. V was shortened by 8 bases and J by 4 bases, with 13 bases between the two germline ends. Germline-derived CDR1 and CDR2 are SEHNR and FQNEAQ (reference sequence). The CDR3 sequence: CASVEGLADTQYF. The CDR3 nucleotides read TGTGCCAGCGTTGAGGGCCTGGCAGATACGCAGTATTTT.

The chain is built from TRBV7-3 and TRBJ2-1; no reliable D call. Deletions cut 5 bases from V and 5 bases from J, with 7 bases between. CDR1 and CDR2 (germline): SGHTA, FQGTGA. This CDR3 is built from 12 residues. The CDR3: CASSLNNNEQFF. The CDR3 DNA follows: TGTGCCAGCAGCCTAAATAACAATGAGCAGTTCTTC.

The chain is built from TRBV4-2 and TRBJ2-5; 7 positions agree with TRBD2. Per germline, CDR1 LGHNA and CDR2 YNFKEQ. The CDR3 is made up of 17 amino acids. With 0 bases clipped from V and 5 bases from J, the junction kept 12 bases outside the gene matches. The CDR3 here is CASSQESGGGPRETQYF. The CDR3 coding sequence is TGTGCCAGCAGCCAAGAATCCGGGGGAGGGCCTAGGGAGACCCAGTACTTC.

This chain joins TRBV19 and TRBJ2-1; 16 bases map to TRBD2. With 6 bases clipped from V and 9 bases from J, the junction kept 8 bases outside the gene matches. Germline loops: CDR1 LNHDA, CDR2 SQIVND (reference sequence). There are 16 residues in the CDR3. CDR3 sequence: CASRGTSGRGVREQFF. CDR3 coding DNA: TGTGCCAGTAGAGGGACTAGCGGGAGGGGGGTTCGTGAGCAGTTCTTC.

The J gene is TRBJ1-6, the V gene TRBV5-4; the match to TRBD1 covers 8 bases. There are 15 residues in the CDR3. Losses at the gene ends were 4 bases for V and 9 bases for J; bases not matched to a gene: 9. Per germline, CDR1 SGHNT and CDR2 YYREEE (reference sequence). In nucleotides, the CDR3 is TGTGCCAGCAGCCTTCCGACAGGGGTCGGTTCACCCCTCCACTTT. It translates to CASSLPTGVGSPLHF.

The rearrangement uses TRBV7-9 and TRBJ2-7; D ambiguous. Per the germline V gene, CDR1 is SEHNR and CDR2 is FQNEAQ (reference sequence). CDR3 length: 13 amino acids. Trimming removed 7 bases at V and 3 bases at J, with 13 bases between. CDR3 nucleotide sequence: TGTGCCAGCACCTTTGGTGGCCTCTACGAGCAGTACTTC. Protein sequence: CASTFGGLYEQYF.

The chain recombines TRBV30 with TRBJ1-5, with D tentatively TRBD1 (5 bases). CDR3 length equals 13 residues. V was cut by 2 bases and J by 9 bases, with 14 bases left in between. Looked up from germline, CDR1 is GTSNPN and CDR2 is SVGIG (reference sequence). This CDR3 reads CAWSKQGLAPQHF. CDR3 coding DNA: TGTGCCTGGAGTAAGCAGGGTCTGGCGCCCCAGCATTTT.

V gene TRBV28 combines with J gene TRBJ2-2; D call uncertain. Germline V lookup: CDR1 MDHEN, CDR2 SYDVKM. Trimming took off 1 base at V and 7 bases at J, with 4 bases between the two ends. This CDR3 has 12 residues. CDR3 loop: CASSLSFGELFF. The CDR3 coding sequence is TGTGCCAGCAGTTTATCATTCGGGGAGCTGTTTTTT. The full variable domain, completed using reference TRBV28 and TRBJ2-2, is DVKVTQSSRYLVKRTGEKVFLECVQDMDHENMFWYRQDPGLGLRLIYFSYDVKMKEKGDIPEGYSVSREKKERFSLILESASTNQTSMYLCASSLSFGELFFGEGSRLTVL.